This T cell receptor beta chain was found in a study of T-cell memory formation after mild COVID-19. The wider study: Each donor largely had its own TCR clusters.

For this clonotype: Its antigen is undetermined.

Germline V gene sequence: CDR1 SGHRS, CDR2 YFSETQ. Trimming took off 4 bases at V and 2 bases at J, with 11 bases between the two ends. The CDR3 runs 14 residues. Study-wide results and caveats: CD4+ contracting clones lay mainly in CM and EM, CD8+ ones in EMRA. The appearance of some responding clones in pre-infection memory suggested that cross-reactive memory joined.

Constant-segment primers served in 5'RACE that generated TCR alpha and TCR beta cDNA libraries bearing sample barcodes and UMIs. TCRdb reanalysed the 5' RACE reads using MiXCR and keeps one entry per CDR3 protein. The sample carries 55,000 to 75,000 distinct CDR3 sequences, 25% to 35% recorded once. The TCR was taken from a man younger than 35 who had mild COVID-19 (a few samples of this study predate the infection). Cell type and time point are not known. This chain joins TRBV5-1 and TRBJ2-3; weak D call: TRBD1 (6 bases). Sequencing was done on a sample of PBMCs or a T cell subset sorted from them (not recorded which). CDR3: CASSTQGSTDTQYF. The CDR3 DNA sequence: TGCGCCAGCAGCACCCAGGGGTCCACAGATACGCAGTATTTT.